Listed below are T cell receptor beta chains from one sample, sequenced in a study of cytomegalovirus exposure and HLA in healthy donors. Sequenced by immunoSEQ multiplex PCR; TCRdb stores in-frame clones only, minus some. The sample has hundreds of thousands of clones, roughly 90% seen once; the top ten hold 0.92%. Sample: PBMCs. The receptors were gathered from a woman between 18 and 29 years old in good health and CMV-seronegative. Each CDR3 is given with its conserved first and last residue. The D gene is left open where the match is weak. The size of a clone is reported for some rows only, either as once, few or many, or as a class for expanded clones.

v_call,d_call,clone_size,j_call,cdr3_aa,cdr3_nt
TRBV27,TRBD1,-,TRBJ1-1,CASRRQGITEAFF,TGTGCCAGCAGAAGACAGGGAATCACTGAAGCTTTCTTT
TRBV27,-,-,TRBJ1-5,CASSVTGRGNQPQHF,TGTGCCAGCAGTGTAACAGGGCGCGGCAATCAGCCCCAGCATTTT
TRBV14,TRBD1,-,TRBJ1-1,CASSQERGPDTEAFF,TGTGCCAGCAGCCAAGAAAGGGGGCCGGACACTGAAGCTTTCTTT
TRBV9,-,-,TRBJ2-3,CASSVLEGRTDTQYF,TGTGCCAGCAGCGTACTGGAGGGCCGGACAGATACGCAGTATTTT
TRBV11-3,-,-,TRBJ2-3,CASSLGGGETDTQYF,TGTGCCAGCAGCTTAGGCGGCGGGGAAACAGATACGCAGTATTTT
TRBV5-4,-,few,TRBJ1-6,CASTPSMEVGSPLHF,TGTGCCAGCACCCCCAGCATGGAGGTGGGGTCACCCCTCCACTTT
TRBV30,TRBD2,once,TRBJ2-1,CAWRGYRRLAGGRYNEQFF,TGTGCCTGGAGGGGATATCGGAGACTAGCGGGAGGTCGGTACAATGAGCAGTTCTTC
TRBV27,TRBD1,-,TRBJ1-2,CASSNDRAGGGYTF,TGTGCCAGCAGCAATGACAGGGCCGGTGGGGGCTACACCTTC
TRBV15,TRBD1,-,TRBJ2-2,CATSRGTDSNTGELFF,TGTGCCACCAGCAGGGGGACAGACTCGAACACCGGGGAGCTGTTTTTT
TRBV27,-,-,TRBJ1-1,CASSSIAARNRARRYTEAFF,TGTGCCAGCAGTTCGATAGCAGCTAGAAACAGGGCACGCCGGTACACTGAAGCTTTCTTT
TRBV15,TRBD2,-,TRBJ2-1,CATSEPGTSNEQFF,TGTGCCACCAGCGAACCCGGGACTAGCAATGAGCAGTTCTTC
TRBV2,TRBD2,-,TRBJ2-7,CATTGGDGHYEQYF,TGTGCCACTACTGGGGGGGACGGACACTACGAGCAGTACTTC